The present TCR beta chain was sequenced within a study of blood T cell repertoires in COVID-19. Notes on this clone: The limits of the CDR3 on the DNA are not certain, so only TCRdb's listed CDR3 is given.

Per the authors' pipeline: The authors estimated nucleated cell counts from reference gene primer amplification. The repertoire was sequenced with immunoSEQ multiplex PCR; TCRdb's copy has only in-frame clones and lacks some. That table supplies the V and J calls and clone size; D and trimming were determined from the DNA. The data show 270,000 or so clones, about four fifths seen once. A Seattle source enrolled patients during active infection and followed them longitudinally. This receptor was identified in a human donor with COVID-19, enrolled during active disease. The donor label of this sample is uncertain. The sample comprised peripheral blood.

CDR3 sequence: CAWTFGTGSALLYF. The V call is TRBV30, the J call TRBJ2-7; the table's D call TRBD1 went unverified against the DNA. The CDR3 sequence runs 14 residues, both termini included. Germline lookup yields CDR1 GTSNPN and CDR2 SVGIG (reference sequence).